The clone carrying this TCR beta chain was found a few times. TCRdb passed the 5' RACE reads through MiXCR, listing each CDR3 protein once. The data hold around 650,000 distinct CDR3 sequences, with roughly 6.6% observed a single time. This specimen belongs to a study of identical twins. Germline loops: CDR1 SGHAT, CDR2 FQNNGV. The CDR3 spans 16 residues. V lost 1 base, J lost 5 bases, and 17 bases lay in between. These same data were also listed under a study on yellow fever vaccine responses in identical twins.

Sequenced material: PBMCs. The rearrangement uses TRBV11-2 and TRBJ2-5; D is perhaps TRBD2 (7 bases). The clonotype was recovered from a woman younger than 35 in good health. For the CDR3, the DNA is TGTGCCAGCAGCTTAGGGGGGGGCCCTCTCGCGGAGACCCAGTACTTC. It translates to CASSLGGGPLAETQYF.